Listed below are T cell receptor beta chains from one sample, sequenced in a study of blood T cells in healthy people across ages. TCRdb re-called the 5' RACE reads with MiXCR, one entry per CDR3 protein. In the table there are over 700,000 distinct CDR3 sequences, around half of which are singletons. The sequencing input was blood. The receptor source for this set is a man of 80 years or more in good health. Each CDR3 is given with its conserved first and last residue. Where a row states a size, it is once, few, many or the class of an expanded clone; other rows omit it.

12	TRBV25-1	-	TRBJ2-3	CASRQGAYTQYF
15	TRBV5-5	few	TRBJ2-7	CASSLGGTAYYEQYF
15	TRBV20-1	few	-	CSARDPPGVQHEQYF
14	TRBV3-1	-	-	CASSQDRVLREQYF
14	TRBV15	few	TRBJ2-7	CATTPRRGGYEQYF
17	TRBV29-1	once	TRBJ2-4	CSVGRAPWREGRSEQYF
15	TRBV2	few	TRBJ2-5	CASSEEGTGQETQYF
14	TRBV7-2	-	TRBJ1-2	CASSPRGAHYGYTF
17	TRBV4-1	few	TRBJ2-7	CASSLQGGLSGGNEQYF
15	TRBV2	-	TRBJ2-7	CASSDRAAGGVEQYF
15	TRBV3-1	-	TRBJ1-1	CASSQGQGAVTEAFF
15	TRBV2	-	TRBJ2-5	CASPMGGSTQETQYF
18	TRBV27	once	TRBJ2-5	CASSFRGTSGRYQETQYF
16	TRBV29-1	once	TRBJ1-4	CSVEAYSGGYGEKLFF
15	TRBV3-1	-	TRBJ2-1	CASSQGGRGKDEQFF
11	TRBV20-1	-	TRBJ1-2	CSATQGQGYTF
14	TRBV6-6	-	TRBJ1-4	CASSYGQGQEKLFF
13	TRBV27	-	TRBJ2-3	CASSLFPLVMQYF
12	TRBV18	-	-	CASSPGVREQYF
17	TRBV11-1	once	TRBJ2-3	CASSSNGQLASTDTQYF
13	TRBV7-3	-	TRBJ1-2	CASSSGQGEGYTF
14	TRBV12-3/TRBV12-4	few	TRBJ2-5	CASTPNGVQETQYF
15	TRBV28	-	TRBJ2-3	CASRKGGAGTDTQYF
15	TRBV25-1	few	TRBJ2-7	CASLKEGQGRYEQYF
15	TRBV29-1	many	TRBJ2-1	CSVAGLAGALVEQFF
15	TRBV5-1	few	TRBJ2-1	CASSLAGVRGDEQFF
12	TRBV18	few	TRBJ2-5	CASSRDPWEQYF
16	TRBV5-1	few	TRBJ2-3	CASSPGTRGLHRYAYF
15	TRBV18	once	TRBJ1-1	CASSPEQKMNTEAFF
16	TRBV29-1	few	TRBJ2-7	CSVEDRTSGTPSEQYF
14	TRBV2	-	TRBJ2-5	CASSESPSVGKQYF
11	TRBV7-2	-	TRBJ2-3	CASSRRGSAYF
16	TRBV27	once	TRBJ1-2	CASSPRQGNGNYGYTF
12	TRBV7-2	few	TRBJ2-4	CASSSEGMGQYF
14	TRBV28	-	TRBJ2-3	CASGLGGKEGYAYF
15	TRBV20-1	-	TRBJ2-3	CSARGGRGDADTQYF
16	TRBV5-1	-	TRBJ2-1	CASSLRSGQGINEQFF
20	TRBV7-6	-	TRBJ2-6	CASSLAYGTGSGSGANVLTF
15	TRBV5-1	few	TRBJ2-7	CASSSQDRGSYEQYF
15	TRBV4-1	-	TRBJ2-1	CASSQEGRLANEQFF
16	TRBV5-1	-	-	CASSSDGQGTYNEQYF
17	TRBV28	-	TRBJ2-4	CASSFLPGRIAKNIQYF
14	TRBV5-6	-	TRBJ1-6	CASTQGRKNSPLHF